Listed below are T cell receptor beta chains from one sample, sequenced in a study of T-cell reconstitution after alpha-beta-depleted transplantation in children. In TCRdb, the PCR reads were re-called with MiXCR into one record per CDR3 protein. The sample shows about 980,000 distinct CDR3 sequences, roughly 31% of them seen only once. Sequencing was performed on PBMCs, mostly from graft donor cells, taken 360 days after TCRalphabeta/CD19-depleted stem cell transplant. The origin of the receptors is a boy in the first two years of life who had a stem cell transplant for SCID, so the T cells may come from the graft donor. CDR3s include the opening cysteine and the closing phenylalanine or tryptophan. Some rows mark clone size as missing; the rest say once, few, many or name a class of expanded clone.

j_call v_call clone_size cdr3_aa
TRBJ2-3 TRBV2 - CASSVEFGTDTQYF
TRBJ2-7 TRBV24-1 - CATSPSGYEQYF
TRBJ2-1 TRBV5-1 few CASSLQGGIHNEQFF
TRBJ2-3 TRBV28 - CASSFRLTDTQYF
TRBJ1-1 TRBV20-1 few CSAYRAGNTEAFF
TRBJ2-2 TRBV29-1 few CSVRDRNTGELFF
TRBJ1-6 TRBV20-1 few CSAGQRRGSSPLHF
TRBJ2-7 TRBV4-3 - CASSQDWRGGIRKQYF
TRBJ1-1 TRBV7-7 - CASSFRGPRDTMNTEAFF
TRBJ2-3 TRBV5-1 - CASSLGTSGGLDTQYF
TRBJ1-2 TRBV9 few CARVGTVPYGYTF
TRBJ2-2 TRBV5-1 few CASSFAGDTGELFF
TRBJ1-1 TRBV5-1 - CASSWGQGLNTEAFF
TRBJ1-2 TRBV5-5 - CASSLAGGAGVYGYTF
TRBJ2-3 TRBV14 - CASSQEGHGDTQYF
TRBJ2-3 TRBV12-3/TRBV12-4 - CASSLRAVRTDTQYF
TRBJ2-7 TRBV12-3/TRBV12-4 few CASSLGRFEQYF
TRBJ2-5 TRBV7-3 - CASSRLGKETQYF
TRBJ1-1 TRBV20-1 - CSARSPTGLTEAFF
TRBJ2-3 TRBV29-1 few CSVATGGSDTQYF
TRBJ2-3 TRBV5-1 - CASSLTRTRAITDTQYF
TRBJ1-3 TRBV6-5 - CASSSTGGSDTIYF
TRBJ2-5 TRBV6-2/TRBV6-3 - CASRSLSGGLPLQETQYF
TRBJ1-4 TRBV2 few CASSAAGAGGEKLFF
TRBJ2-3 TRBV6-5 - CASSYSEGADTQYF
TRBJ2-7 TRBV10-3 few CAIRGGTGGGEQYF
TRBJ2-7 TRBV15 once CATSTNRDTLSEQYF